The 10 T cell receptor beta chains below all came from one sample that was sequenced in a study of Graves' ophthalmopathy and Graves' hyperthyroidism. The authors amplified TCR beta CDR3 regions from RNA transcripts. Amplification began with first-round RT-PCR using HTBI primers, then second-round multiplex PCR was performed. In TCRdb, the multiplex PCR reads were re-called with MiXCR into one record per CDR3 protein. The table includes hundreds of thousands of distinct CDR3 sequences, over 40% detected once. The sample taken for sequencing was peripheral blood. Receptor source: an adult man with Graves' ophthalmopathy.

The rearrangement joins TRBV10-3 to TRBJ1-1; tentatively, D is TRBD1 (5 bases). Germline V gene lookup returns CDR1 ENHRY and CDR2 SYGVKD. This CDR3 contains 15 residues. V was shortened by 3 bases and J by 2 bases, with 13 bases between the two germline ends. The CDR3 protein is CAISEQGAGNTEAFF. The CDR3, as DNA: TGTGCCATCAGTGAACAAGGGGCGGGAAACACTGAAGCTTTCTTT.

V is TRBV30 and J is TRBJ1-5; maybe TRBD1 (5 bases). CDR1 GTSNPN and CDR2 SVGIG come from the germline V gene (reference sequence). The V gene lost 3 bases and the J gene lost 2 bases, with 11 bases spanning the gap. The CDR3 sequence is 14 residues long. The CDR3, as DNA: TGTGCCTGGAGCACGGGAGGGGGCAATCAGCCCCAGCATTTT. Its translation: CAWSTGGGNQPQHF. Full variable domain (outside the CDR3, taken from reference TRBV30 and TRBJ1-5): SQTIHQWPATLVQPVGSPLSLECTVEGTSNPNLYWYRQAAGRGLQLLFYSVGIGQISSEVPQNLSASRPQDRQFILSSKKLLLSDSGFYLCAWSTGGGNQPQHFGDGTRLSIL.

The chain combines TRBV12-3 or TRBV12-4 with TRBJ1-4; TRBD1 agrees at 8 bases. The CDR3 runs to 16 residues. V dropped 5 bases and J dropped 6; count of bases not matched to a gene: 11. CDR3 DNA: TGTGCCAGCAGTCCCTCCGGACAGGGCTACGATGAAAAACTGTTTTTT. It codes for CASSPSGQGYDEKLFF.

The chain has TRBV11-3 and TRBJ1-6; D unclear. Deletions cut 0 bases from V and 9 bases from J, with 9 bases between. The CDR3 consists of 14 residues. The germline V gene encodes CDR1 SGHNT and CDR2 YENEEA. CDR3 nucleotide sequence: TGTGCCAGCAGCTTAGAGAGCAGAGGTTCACCCCTCCACTTT. This codes for CASSLESRGSPLHF.

The rearrangement links TRBV20-1 to TRBJ2-5; D remains unclear. V lost 3 bases, J lost 5 bases, and 13 bases lay in between. Germline V gives CDR1 DFQATT, CDR2 SNEGSKA (reference sequence). This CDR3 is built from 13 residues. The CDR3 DNA is TGCAGTGCTAGTGGGTCTGCCGGTGAGACCCAGTACTTC. Translation gives CSASGSAGETQYF.

There are many counts of this clonotype. The rearrangement uses TRBV6-5 and TRBJ1-4; the match to TRBD1 covers 7 bases. The CDR3 is 15 amino acids. V lost 5 bases and J lost 6; bases outside the gene matches: 9. Germline V lookup: CDR1 MNHEY, CDR2 SVGAGI. In DNA form, the CDR3 reads TGTGCCAGCAGTGCCCTCGGGACAGCGGATGAAAAACTGTTTTTT. It specifies CASSALGTADEKLFF.

The genes are TRBV10-3 and TRBJ1-6; tentative D call: TRBD1 (6 bases). This CDR3 has 13 amino acids. Germline V gene data show CDR1 as ENHRY and CDR2 as SYGVKD. Deletions cut 6 bases from V and 9 bases from J, with 12 bases between. The CDR3 loop is CAIRQQGRSPLHF. Written as DNA, the CDR3 is TGTGCCATCAGGCAACAGGGCCGTTCACCCCTCCACTTT.

For the CDR3, the DNA is TGCAGCGTTGCTAGGGTAGGGAACGAGCACTATGGCTACACCTTC. Translating it yields CSVARVGNEHYGYTF. The chain links TRBV29-1 to TRBJ1-2; D gene unclear. In germline, CDR1 is SQVTM, CDR2 ANQGSEA. Trimming took off 4 bases at V and 3 bases at J, with 18 bases between the two ends. The CDR3 length is 15 residues.

V is TRBV7-9 and J is TRBJ2-7; no clear D gene. Trimming removed 6 bases from V and 7 bases from J, with 13 bases in between. CDR3 length: 12 residues. The germline CDR1 and CDR2 sequences are SEHNR and FQNEAQ (reference sequence). CDR3: CASSPEINEQYF. The CDR3 DNA follows: TGTGCCAGCAGTCCGGAGATCAATGAGCAGTACTTC.

This clonotype came up many times. The gene calls are TRBV5-1 and TRBJ1-5; D is unresolved. Trimming pared 3 bases from V and 4 bases from J, leaving 8 bases between. Germline assignment: CDR1 SGHRS and CDR2 YFSETQ. CDR3 size: 13 residues. The CDR3 DNA reads as TGCGCCAGCAGCTACGATCATAATCAGCCCCAGCATTTT. Its translation is CASSYDHNQPQHF. Drawing the rest from reference TRBV5-1 and TRBJ1-5, the complete variable domain is KAGVTQTPRYLIKTRGQQVTLSCSPISGHRSVSWYQQTPGQGLQFLFEYFSETQRNKGNFPGRFSGRQFSNSRSEMNVSTLELGDSALYLCASSYDHNQPQHFGDGTRLSIL.